One sample yielded the 27 T cell receptor beta chains listed below, sequenced in a study of T cells in Graves' hyperthyroidism and ophthalmopathy. From RNA transcripts, TCR beta CDR3 regions were amplified. RT-PCR in the first round (using the HTBI primer set) targeted the TCR CDR3. In TCRdb, the multiplex PCR reads were re-called with MiXCR into one record per CDR3 protein. The sample holds 700,000 or so distinct CDR3 sequences, around 17% seen once. Specimen: blood. The receptor source for this set is a man between 18 and 29 years old with Graves' hyperthyroidism.

The CDR3 DNA is TGCAGCGTTTTGGACTATCAAGAGACCCAGTACTTC. It codes for CSVLDYQETQYF. The V gene is TRBV29-1, the J gene TRBJ2-5, with D perhaps matching TRBD2 (6 bases). The CDR3 is 12 amino acids. The germline V gene encodes CDR1 SQVTM and CDR2 ANQGSEA. V lost 5 bases and J lost 2, with 9 bases in between.

This clonotype occurred many times. This rearrangement joins TRBV5-5 to TRBJ2-1; D gene unclear. In germline, CDR1 is SGHKS, CDR2 YYEKEE (reference sequence). This CDR3 has 13 amino acids. The V end was cut by 0 bases, the J end by 9 bases, with 10 bases between. In DNA, the CDR3 is TGTGCCAGCAGCTTGGTTCTCATCAGTGAGCAGTTCTTC. This encodes CASSLVLISEQFF.

The rearrangement uses TRBV7-2 and TRBJ2-2, with TRBD1 matching over 7 bases. V shed 4 bases and J 6 bases; nucleotides not matched to a gene: 5. This CDR3 contains 14 residues. Germline V gives CDR1 SGHTA, CDR2 FQGNSA. The CDR3 is CASSSRDSAGELFF. CDR3 in DNA: TGTGCCAGCAGCTCACGGGACAGTGCCGGGGAGCTGTTTTTT.

This clonotype has a handful of counts. V and J are TRBV28 and TRBJ2-7; D gene unclear. V lost 11 bases and J 3 bases, leaving 14 bases between the germline ends. The CDR3 sequence is 12 residues long. Germline CDR1 reads MDHEN; CDR2 reads SYDVKM. The CDR3: CAAQGVLYEQYF. The CDR3 bases are TGTGCCGCCCAAGGAGTTCTCTACGAGCAGTACTTC.

This clonotype was found a few times. V gene TRBV2 combines with J gene TRBJ1-4; D gene ambiguous. Germline assignment: CDR1 SNHLY and CDR2 FYNNEI. V was cut by 6 bases and J by 1 base, with 18 bases left in between. The CDR3 has 17 residues. Here the CDR3 DNA reads TGTGCCAGCAGAGACGGGTCCTGGATGCTAACTAATGAAAAACTGTTTTTT. It specifies CASRDGSWMLTNEKLFF.

This clonotype has a count of ten or more. The chain joins TRBV28 to TRBJ1-1; D gene unclear. With 1 base removed from V and 9 bases from J, the gap between germline ends came to 15 bases. Germline V gene sequence: CDR1 MDHEN, CDR2 SYDVKM. This CDR3 is built from 14 residues. CDR3 DNA sequence: TGTGCCAGCAGTTTATCTTTCGCCGATCCTAAAGCTTTCTTT. Translating it yields CASSLSFADPKAFF.

The rearrangement joins TRBV9 to TRBJ1-2, with 8 bases aligning to TRBD1. Germline V gene data show CDR1 as SGDLS and CDR2 as YYNGEE. With V trimmed by 7 bases and J by 2 bases, 7 bases remained unmatched. The CDR3 runs to 14 residues. Here the CDR3 DNA reads TGTGCCAGCCACCGGACAGGGCTAAACTATGGCTACACCTTC. Translating it yields CASHRTGLNYGYTF. The variable domain in full, with the rest retrieved from reference TRBV9 and TRBJ1-2, is DSGVTQTPKHLITATGQRVTLRCSPRSGDLSVYWYQQSLDQGLQFLIQYYNGEERAKGNILERFSAQQFPDLHSELNLSSLELGDSALYFCASHRTGLNYGYTFGSGTRLTVV.

This clonotype was counted between two and nine times. The rearrangement links TRBV4-1 to TRBJ1-1; D gene unclear. CDR1 MGHRA and CDR2 YSYEKL come from the germline V gene. CDR3 length equals 16 residues. With 4 bases removed from V and 1 base from J, the gap between germline ends came to 16 bases. The CDR3: CASSRIPGVWNTEAFF. The CDR3 coding sequence is TGCGCCAGCAGCCGGATTCCTGGGGTCTGGAACACTGAAGCTTTCTTT.

V is TRBV5-5 and J is TRBJ1-4; 8 nucleotides match TRBD1. Germline V gene lookup returns CDR1 SGHKS and CDR2 YYEKEE (reference sequence). V lost 1 base and J lost 7; bases outside the gene matches: 6. The CDR3 is 15 amino acids. CDR3 sequence: CASSLNQGAVEKLFF. DNA of the CDR3: TGTGCCAGCAGCTTGAATCAGGGGGCGGTTGAAAAACTGTTTTTT.

This clonotype appeared many times. V gene TRBV2 combines with J gene TRBJ1-1; D not certain. CDR1 is SNHLY and CDR2 is FYNNEI in the germline V gene. The CDR3 covers 16 residues. The V end was cut by 5 bases, the J end by 0 bases, with 16 bases between. The CDR3: CASSRGSSWLNTEAFF. The CDR3 coding sequence is TGTGCCAGCAGTCGTGGGTCATCATGGCTGAACACTGAAGCTTTCTTT.

V usage is TRBV4-2 and J usage is TRBJ1-4; no definite D call. Germline CDR1 and CDR2: LGHNA and YNFKEQ. Trimming stripped 0 bases from V and 8 bases from J, with 13 bases between. This CDR3 has 15 residues. CDR3 amino acids: CASSQEAMGNEKLFF. CDR3 nucleotide sequence: TGTGCCAGCAGCCAAGAAGCCATGGGTAACGAAAAACTGTTTTTT.

This clonotype was picked up a small number of times. The V call is TRBV4-2, the J call TRBJ2-5; D gene uncertain. This CDR3 is built from 15 residues. With 0 bases removed from V and 5 bases from J, the gap between germline ends came to 13 bases. Germline CDR1 LGHNA, CDR2 YNFKEQ. The chain's CDR3 is CASSQEVVPSETQYF. The CDR3 nucleotides are TGTGCCAGCAGCCAAGAAGTGGTCCCTTCGGAGACCCAGTACTTC.

This clonotype was observed a handful of times. The rearrangement uses TRBV19 and TRBJ1-5, with D possibly matching TRBD1 (5 bases). V gave up 9 bases and J gave up 3 bases, with 15 bases separating them. The CDR3 loop spans 14 amino acids. Germline V CDR1 and CDR2: LNHDA, SQIVND (reference sequence). CDR3 in amino acids: CASCLGTNNQPQHF. The CDR3 DNA reads TGTGCCAGCTGCCTGGGGACTAACAATCAGCCCCAGCATTTT. Complete variable domain (other parts from reference TRBV19 and TRBJ1-5): DGGITQSPKYLFRKEGQNVTLSCEQNLNHDAMYWYRQDPGQGLRLIYYSQIVNDFQKGDIAEGYSVSREKKESFPLTVTSAQKNPTAFYLCASCLGTNNQPQHFGDGTRLSIL.

This clonotype was observed at least ten times. V is TRBV2 and J is TRBJ2-1; D is unresolved. This CDR3 region has 14 residues. Per germline, CDR1 SNHLY and CDR2 FYNNEI. The germline V and J ends were trimmed by 5 bases and 0 bases, with 8 bases remaining between them. The CDR3 here is CASSTPSSYNEQFF. The CDR3, as DNA: TGTGCCAGCAGTACTCCGAGCTCCTACAATGAGCAGTTCTTC.

This clonotype was recorded a few times. The chain has TRBV10-3 and TRBJ2-1, with 7 bases aligning to TRBD2. Germline trimming cut 4 bases from V and 5 bases from J; bases unmatched to any gene: 8. The germline V gene encodes CDR1 ENHRY and CDR2 SYGVKD. The CDR3 totals 15 residues. The CDR3, as DNA: TGTGCCATCAGTGGCCCGTCGGGGGGAGACAATGAGCAGTTCTTC. Encoded protein: CAISGPSGGDNEQFF.

The chain has TRBV6-1 and TRBJ1-1; D perhaps matches TRBD1 (5 bases). The CDR3 has 13 residues. Germline CDR1 MNHNS, CDR2 SASEGT. Trimming left V 9 bases short and J 0 bases short, with 11 bases between. The CDR3 here is CASGRAVNTEAFF. The CDR3 DNA follows: TGTGCCAGTGGCAGGGCTGTGAACACTGAAGCTTTCTTT.

This clonotype has a count of ten or more. This chain links TRBV28 with TRBJ1-2, with a possible D match to TRBD1 (6 bases). The CDR3 contains 16 residues. CDR1 MDHEN and CDR2 SYDVKM come from the germline V gene. Trimming pared 3 bases from V and 5 bases from J, leaving 19 bases between. Here the CDR3 reads CASSFGGVGLGYGYTF. The DNA for the CDR3 is TGTGCCAGCAGTTTCGGGGGCGTGGGTTTGGGGTATGGCTACACCTTC.

A note on this clonotype: A much larger clone lies a single base off, so this may be a read error. This chain links TRBV28 with TRBJ1-2, with no clear D. The CDR3 has 13 residues. Germline V gene sequence: CDR1 MDHEN, CDR2 SYDVKM. CDR3 in amino acids: CASNLLANYGYTF. CDR3 nucleotides: TGTGCCAGCAATTTATTAGCTAACTATGGCTACACCTTC.

This clonotype was seen a few times. This CDR3 is CASSPQHQPYEQYF. CDR3 sequence (DNA): TGTGCCAGCTCACCACAACACCAGCCCTACGAGCAGTACTTC. V gene TRBV18 combines with J gene TRBJ2-7; D is ambiguous. The germline V gene encodes CDR1 KGHSH and CDR2 LQKENI. The CDR3 is 14 amino acids. With 1 base removed from V and 2 bases from J, the gap between germline ends came to 9 bases.

At least ten counts were recorded for this clonotype. The chain employs TRBV7-8 and TRBJ2-1; D remains ambiguous. V lost 6 bases to trimming and J lost 2 bases, with 8 bases between them. The CDR3 consists of 13 residues. Looked up from germline, CDR1 is SGHVS and CDR2 is FQNEAQ. The CDR3 nucleotides read TGTGCCAGCAGGCCCCGGGCCTACAATGAGCAGTTCTTC. Residues: CASRPRAYNEQFF.

The V gene is TRBV4-1, the J gene TRBJ2-3, with 9 positions matching TRBD2. The germline V gene encodes CDR1 MGHRA and CDR2 YSYEKL. J lost 7 bases, V lost 2 bases, and 7 bases had no gene match. The CDR3 loop spans 15 amino acids. In nucleotides, the CDR3 is TGCGCCAGCAGCCAAACCGGGACTAGCACGCATACGCAGTATTTT. Amino acids: CASSQTGTSTHTQYF.

On this clonotype: This may come from a read error, since a much larger clone is one base off. The genes are TRBV2 and TRBJ1-1, with D possibly matching TRBD1 (5 bases). Looked up from germline, CDR1 is SNHLY and CDR2 is FYNNEI. V gave up 3 bases and J gave up 4 bases, with 9 bases separating them. This CDR3 is 13 amino acids long. This CDR3 reads CASSDVRGTEAFF. CDR3 nucleotides: TGTGCCAGCAGTGACGTGAGGGGCACTGAAGCTTTCTTT.

The rearrangement joins TRBV9 to TRBJ2-3; 8 positions agree with TRBD2. The V segment lost 0 bases and the J segment 6 bases; nucleotides outside the gene matches: 21. CDR3 length equals 20 residues. CDR1 SGDLS and CDR2 YYNGEE come from the germline V gene. CDR3: CASSVAFSAGLAGSGDTQYF. The CDR3 nucleotides read TGTGCCAGCAGCGTAGCTTTTTCAGCCGGTCTAGCGGGTTCAGGGGATACGCAGTATTTT. Full variable domain (rest looked up from reference TRBV9 and TRBJ2-3): DSGVTQTPKHLITATGQRVTLRCSPRSGDLSVYWYQQSLDQGLQFLIQYYNGEERAKGNILERFSAQQFPDLHSELNLSSLELGDSALYFCASSVAFSAGLAGSGDTQYFGPGTRLTVL.

The chain couples TRBV27 to TRBJ1-2, with 10 bases matching TRBD1. V shed 4 bases and J 5 bases; nucleotides not matched to a gene: 7. This CDR3 is built from 15 residues. The germline CDR1 and CDR2 sequences are MNHEY and SMNVEV (reference sequence). The CDR3 bases are TGTGCCAGCAGTTGGACAGGGGGAAACAATTATGGCTACACCTTC. This gives the protein CASSWTGGNNYGYTF.

The chain joins TRBV6-2 or TRBV6-3 to TRBJ2-5; maybe TRBD1 (5 bases). Germline CDR1 MNHEY, CDR2 SVGEGT. V dropped 5 bases and J dropped 3 bases, with 13 bases sitting between them. The CDR3 runs to 14 residues. CDR3 nucleotides: TGTGCCAGCAGTCATCTCCAGGGAAAAGAGACCCAGTACTTC. This encodes CASSHLQGKETQYF.

This clonotype was counted a few times. This chain links TRBV19 with TRBJ2-2; possible D gene TRBD1, 7 bases. This CDR3 region has 15 residues. Deletions cut 2 bases from V and 5 bases from J, with 12 bases between. Germline CDR1 and CDR2: LNHDA and SQIVND (reference sequence). DNA for the CDR3: TGTGCCAGTAGTATAAGGGGGCTAGCGACCGGGGAGCTGTTTTTT. This codes for CASSIRGLATGELFF.

The table lists this clonotype with many counts. The rearrangement links TRBV11-2 to TRBJ2-5; TRBD2 aligns across 8 bases. J lost 5 bases, V lost 2 bases, and 7 bases had no gene match. Germline V gives CDR1 SGHAT, CDR2 FQNNGV. The CDR3 covers 15 residues. The CDR3 reads CASSLSGRAAETQYF. The CDR3 nucleotides are TGTGCCAGCAGCTTATCCGGGAGGGCCGCGGAGACCCAGTACTTC.